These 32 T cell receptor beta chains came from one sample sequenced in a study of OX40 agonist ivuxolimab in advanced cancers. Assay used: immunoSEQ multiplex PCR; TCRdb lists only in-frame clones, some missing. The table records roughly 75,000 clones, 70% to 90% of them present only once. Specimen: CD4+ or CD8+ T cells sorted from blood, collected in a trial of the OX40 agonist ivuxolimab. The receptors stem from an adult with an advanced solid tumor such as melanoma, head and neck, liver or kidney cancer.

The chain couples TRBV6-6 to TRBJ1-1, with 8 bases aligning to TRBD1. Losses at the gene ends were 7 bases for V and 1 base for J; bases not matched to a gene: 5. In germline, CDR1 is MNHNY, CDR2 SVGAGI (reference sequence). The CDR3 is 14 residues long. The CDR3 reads CASINGQGNTEAFF. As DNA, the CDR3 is TGTGCCAGCATCAATGGACAGGGGAACACTGAAGCTTTCTTT.

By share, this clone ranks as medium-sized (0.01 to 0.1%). DNA for the CDR3: TGTGCCACCAGCAGAGCCCAGGGTGGGTTGGTACCGGCTTTCTTT. Its translation: CATSRAQGGLVPAFF. This chain joins TRBV15 and TRBJ1-1; TRBD1 is a possible D gene (5 bases). There are 15 residues in the CDR3. The germline gives CDR1 LNHNV, CDR2 YYDKDF (reference sequence). The V and J ends lost 1 base and 11 bases respectively, with 20 bases between them.

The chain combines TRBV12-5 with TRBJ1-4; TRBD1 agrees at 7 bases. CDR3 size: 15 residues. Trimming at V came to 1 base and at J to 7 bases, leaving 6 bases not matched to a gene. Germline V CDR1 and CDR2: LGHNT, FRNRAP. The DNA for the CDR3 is TGTGCTAGTGGTTTGGGACAGGGAGAAGGTGAAAAACTGTTTTTT. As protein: CASGLGQGEGEKLFF.

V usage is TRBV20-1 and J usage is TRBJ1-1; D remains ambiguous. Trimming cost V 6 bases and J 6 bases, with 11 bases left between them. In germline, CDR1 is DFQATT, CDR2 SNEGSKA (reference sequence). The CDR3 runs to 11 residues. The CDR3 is CSAGRIAEAFF. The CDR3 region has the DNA TGCAGTGCCGGGCGTATCGCTGAAGCTTTCTTT.

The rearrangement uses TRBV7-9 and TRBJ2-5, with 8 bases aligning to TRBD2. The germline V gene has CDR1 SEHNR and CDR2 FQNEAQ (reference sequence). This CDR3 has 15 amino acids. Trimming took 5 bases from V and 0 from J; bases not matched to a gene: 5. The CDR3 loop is CASSPETSDQETQYF. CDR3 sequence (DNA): TGTGCCAGCAGCCCGGAGACTAGCGACCAAGAGACCCAGTACTTC.

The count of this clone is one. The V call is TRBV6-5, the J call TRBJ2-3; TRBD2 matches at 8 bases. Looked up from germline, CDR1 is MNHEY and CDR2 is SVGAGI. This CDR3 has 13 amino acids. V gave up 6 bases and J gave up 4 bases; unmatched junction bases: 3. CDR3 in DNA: TGTGCCAGCAGCCTAGCGGGTTCAGATACGCAGTATTTT. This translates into CASSLAGSDTQYF.

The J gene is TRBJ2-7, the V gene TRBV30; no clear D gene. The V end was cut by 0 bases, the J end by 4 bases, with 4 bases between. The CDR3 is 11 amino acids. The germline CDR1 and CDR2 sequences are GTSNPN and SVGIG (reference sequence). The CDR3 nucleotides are TGTGCCTGGAGTGTTTCGTACGAGCAGTACTTC. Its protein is CAWSVSYEQYF.

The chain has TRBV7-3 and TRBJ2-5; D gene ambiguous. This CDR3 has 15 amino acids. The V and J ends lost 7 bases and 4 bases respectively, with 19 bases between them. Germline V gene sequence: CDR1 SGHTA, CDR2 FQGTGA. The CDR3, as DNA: TGTGCCAGCACCACTGGGCCCGACCCAGGAGAGACCCAGTACTTC. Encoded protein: CASTTGPDPGETQYF.

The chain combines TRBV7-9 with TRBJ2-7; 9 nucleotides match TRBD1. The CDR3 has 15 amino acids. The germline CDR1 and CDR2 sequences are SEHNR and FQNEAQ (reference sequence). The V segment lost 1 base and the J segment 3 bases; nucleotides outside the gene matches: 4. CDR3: CASSLVGGQGYEQYF. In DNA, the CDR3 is TGTGCCAGCAGCTTAGTTGGGGGACAGGGCTACGAGCAGTACTTC.

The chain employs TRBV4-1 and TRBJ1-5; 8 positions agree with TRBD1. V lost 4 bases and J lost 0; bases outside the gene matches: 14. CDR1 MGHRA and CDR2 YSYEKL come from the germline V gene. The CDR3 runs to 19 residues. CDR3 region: CASSPGAGGVWNSNQPQHF. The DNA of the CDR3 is TGCGCCAGCAGCCCGGGGGCAGGGGGCGTATGGAATAGCAATCAGCCCCAGCATTTT.

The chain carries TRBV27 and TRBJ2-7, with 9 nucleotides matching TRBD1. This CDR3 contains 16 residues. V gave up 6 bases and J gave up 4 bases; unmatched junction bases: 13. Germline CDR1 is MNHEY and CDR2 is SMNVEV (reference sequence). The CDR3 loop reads CASSLNPGQGLYEQYF. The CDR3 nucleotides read TGTGCCAGCAGCTTAAATCCGGGACAGGGCTTATACGAGCAGTACTTC.

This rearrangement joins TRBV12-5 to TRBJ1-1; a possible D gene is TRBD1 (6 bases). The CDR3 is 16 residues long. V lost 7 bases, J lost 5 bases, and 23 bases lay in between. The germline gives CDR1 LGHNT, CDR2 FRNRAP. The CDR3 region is CASALFLGGLRTEAFF. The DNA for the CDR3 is TGTGCTAGTGCCCTCTTCCTAGGGGGGCTAAGGACTGAAGCTTTCTTT.

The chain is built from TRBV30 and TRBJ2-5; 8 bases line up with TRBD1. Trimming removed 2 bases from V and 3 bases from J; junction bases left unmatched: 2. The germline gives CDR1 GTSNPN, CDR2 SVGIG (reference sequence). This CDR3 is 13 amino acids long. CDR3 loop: CAWSRDRKETQYF. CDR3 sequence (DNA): TGTGCCTGGAGTAGGGACAGGAAAGAGACCCAGTACTTC.

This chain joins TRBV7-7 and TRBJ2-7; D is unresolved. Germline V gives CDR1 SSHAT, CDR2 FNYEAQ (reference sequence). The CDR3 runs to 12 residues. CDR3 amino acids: CASSRKPYEQYF. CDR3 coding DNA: TGTGCTAGCTCCCGGAAACCCTACGAGCAGTACTTC.

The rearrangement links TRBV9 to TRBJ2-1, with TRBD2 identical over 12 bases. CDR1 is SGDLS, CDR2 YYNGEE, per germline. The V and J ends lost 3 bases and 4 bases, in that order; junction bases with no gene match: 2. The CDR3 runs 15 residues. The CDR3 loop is CASSAGLAGYNEQFF. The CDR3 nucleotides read TGTGCCAGCAGCGCGGGACTAGCGGGTTACAATGAGCAGTTCTTC.

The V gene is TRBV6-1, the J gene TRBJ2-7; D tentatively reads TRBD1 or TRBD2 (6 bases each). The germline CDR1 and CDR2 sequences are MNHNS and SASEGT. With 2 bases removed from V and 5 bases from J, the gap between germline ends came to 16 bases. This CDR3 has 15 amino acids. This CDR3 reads CASSERGAGVDEQYF. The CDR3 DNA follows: TGTGCCAGCAGTGAAAGGGGGGCAGGGGTGGACGAGCAGTACTTC.

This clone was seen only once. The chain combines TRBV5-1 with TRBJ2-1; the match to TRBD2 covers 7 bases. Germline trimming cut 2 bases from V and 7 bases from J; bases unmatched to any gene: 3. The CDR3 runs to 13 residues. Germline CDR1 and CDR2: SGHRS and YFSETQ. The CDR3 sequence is CASSFAGENEQFF. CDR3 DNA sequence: TGCGCCAGCAGCTTCGCGGGGGAGAATGAGCAGTTCTTC.

CDR3 residues: CASSSGTAMNTEAFF. CDR3 DNA: TGTGCCAGCAGTTCCGGGACCGCTATGAACACTGAAGCTTTCTTT. The chain joins TRBV6-1 to TRBJ1-1; D might be TRBD1 (5 bases). This CDR3 comprises 15 residues. Germline lookup yields CDR1 MNHNS and CDR2 SASEGT. V lost 5 bases and J 0 bases, leaving 13 bases between the germline ends.

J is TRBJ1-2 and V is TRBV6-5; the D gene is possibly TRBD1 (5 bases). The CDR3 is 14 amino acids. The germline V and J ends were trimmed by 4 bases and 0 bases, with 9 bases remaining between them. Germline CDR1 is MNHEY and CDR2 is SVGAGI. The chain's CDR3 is CASSWDETNYGYTF. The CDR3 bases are TGTGCCAGCAGTTGGGACGAGACTAACTATGGCTACACCTTC.

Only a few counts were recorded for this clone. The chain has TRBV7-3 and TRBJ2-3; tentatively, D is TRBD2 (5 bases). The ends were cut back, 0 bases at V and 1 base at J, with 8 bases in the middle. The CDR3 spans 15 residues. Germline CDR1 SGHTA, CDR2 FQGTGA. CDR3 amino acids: CASSLTGAGTDTQYF. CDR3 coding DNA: TGTGCCAGCAGCTTAACGGGAGCGGGCACAGATACGCAGTATTTT.

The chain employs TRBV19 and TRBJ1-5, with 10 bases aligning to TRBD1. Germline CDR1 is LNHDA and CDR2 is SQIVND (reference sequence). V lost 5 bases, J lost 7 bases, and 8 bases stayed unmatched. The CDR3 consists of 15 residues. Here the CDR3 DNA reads TGTGCCAGTAGTCCGACAGGGGGCCCGGGGCAGCCCCAGCATTTT. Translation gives CASSPTGGPGQPQHF.

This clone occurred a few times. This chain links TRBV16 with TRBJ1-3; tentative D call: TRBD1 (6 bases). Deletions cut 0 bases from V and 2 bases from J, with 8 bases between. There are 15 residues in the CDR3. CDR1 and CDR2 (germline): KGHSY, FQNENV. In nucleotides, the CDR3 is TGTGCCAGCAGCCAATCAGCAGGGGCTGGAAACACCATATATTTT. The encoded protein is CASSQSAGAGNTIYF.

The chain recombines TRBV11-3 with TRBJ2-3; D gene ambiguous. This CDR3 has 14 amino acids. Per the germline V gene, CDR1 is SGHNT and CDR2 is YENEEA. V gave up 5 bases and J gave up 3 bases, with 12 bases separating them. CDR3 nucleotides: TGTGCCAGCAGCCCCCCCCTTGGAACAGATACGCAGTATTTT. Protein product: CASSPPLGTDTQYF.

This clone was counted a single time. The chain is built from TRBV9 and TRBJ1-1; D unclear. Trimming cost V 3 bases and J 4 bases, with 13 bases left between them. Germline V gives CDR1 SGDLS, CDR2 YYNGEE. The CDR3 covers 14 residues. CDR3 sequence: CASSAVHHGTEAFF. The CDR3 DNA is TGTGCCAGCAGCGCTGTGCATCATGGCACTGAAGCTTTCTTT.

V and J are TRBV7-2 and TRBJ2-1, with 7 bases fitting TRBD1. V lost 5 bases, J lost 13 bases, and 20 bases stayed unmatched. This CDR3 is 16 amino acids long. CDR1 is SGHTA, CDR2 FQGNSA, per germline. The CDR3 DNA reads TGTGCCAGCAGCCCGGGACAGACGGGTGGGACAGAGTCCCAGTTCTTC. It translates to CASSPGQTGGTESQFF.

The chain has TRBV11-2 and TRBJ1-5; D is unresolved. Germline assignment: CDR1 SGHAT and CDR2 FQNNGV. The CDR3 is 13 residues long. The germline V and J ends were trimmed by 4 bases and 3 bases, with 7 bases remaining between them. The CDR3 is CASSSDPNQPQHF. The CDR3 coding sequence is TGTGCCAGCAGCTCAGACCCCAATCAGCCCCAGCATTTT. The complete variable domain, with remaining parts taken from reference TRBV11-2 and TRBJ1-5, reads EAGVAQSPRYKIIEKRQSVAFWCNPISGHATLYWYQQILGQGPKLLIQFQNNGVVDDSQLPKDRFSAERLKGVDSTLKIQPAKLEDSAVYLCASSSDPNQPQHFGDGTRLSIL.

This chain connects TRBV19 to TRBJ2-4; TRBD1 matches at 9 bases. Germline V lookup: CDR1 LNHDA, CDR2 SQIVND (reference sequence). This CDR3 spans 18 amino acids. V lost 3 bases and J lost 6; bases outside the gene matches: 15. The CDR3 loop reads CASSIGSWGQGTRNIQYF. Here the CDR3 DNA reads TGTGCCAGTAGTATCGGTAGTTGGGGACAGGGAACCAGAAACATTCAGTACTTC.

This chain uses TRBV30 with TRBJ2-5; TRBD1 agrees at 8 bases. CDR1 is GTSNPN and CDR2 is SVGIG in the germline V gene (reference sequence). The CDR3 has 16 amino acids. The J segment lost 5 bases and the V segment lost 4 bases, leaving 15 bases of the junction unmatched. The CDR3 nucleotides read TGTGCCTGGAAAGGACAGGGTGAGCCTCCTCGGGAGACCCAGTACTTC. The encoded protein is CAWKGQGEPPRETQYF.

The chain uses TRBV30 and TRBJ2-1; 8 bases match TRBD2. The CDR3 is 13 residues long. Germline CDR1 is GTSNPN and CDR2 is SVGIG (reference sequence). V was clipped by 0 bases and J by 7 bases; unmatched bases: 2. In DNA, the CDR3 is TGTGCCTGGAGTGTATTAGCGGGGAATGAGCAGTTCTTC. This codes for CAWSVLAGNEQFF.

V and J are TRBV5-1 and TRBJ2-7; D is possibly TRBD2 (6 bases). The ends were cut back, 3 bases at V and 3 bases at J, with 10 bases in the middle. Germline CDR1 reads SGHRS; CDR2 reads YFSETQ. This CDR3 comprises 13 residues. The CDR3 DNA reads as TGCGCCAGCAGCTCGGCGGGACTCTACGAGCAGTACTTC. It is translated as CASSSAGLYEQYF.

CDR3 bases: TGTGCCACCAGCAGAGGGGGACATCAGAACACTGAAGCTTTCTTT. Its translation: CATSRGGHQNTEAFF. The V call is TRBV15, the J call TRBJ1-1; TRBD1 is a possible D gene (6 bases). Deletions cut 1 base from V and 1 base from J, with 10 bases between. The CDR3 is 15 residues long. CDR1 and CDR2 from the germline V gene are LNHNV and YYDKDF (reference sequence).

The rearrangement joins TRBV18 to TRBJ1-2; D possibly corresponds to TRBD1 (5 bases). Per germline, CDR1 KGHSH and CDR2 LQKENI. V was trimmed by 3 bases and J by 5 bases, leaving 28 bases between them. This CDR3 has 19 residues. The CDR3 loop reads CASSPAGLNFPGRWYGYTF. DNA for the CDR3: TGTGCCAGCTCACCGGCTGGCCTTAACTTCCCGGGGCGCTGGTATGGCTACACCTTC.